This T cell receptor beta chain was documented in a study of CD8 T cells in Susac syndrome. Study-level background: The sequenced Susac syndrome patients included 5 or 6 who had clinically active disease and roughly 8 who were in remission. When blood was drawn, patients with Susac syndrome were on intravenous immunoglobulin alone, on corticosteroids, or therapy-naive.

With V trimmed by 4 bases and J by 7 bases, 5 bases remained unmatched. This CDR3 has 13 amino acids. Study-wide results and limits: Only a relatively small number of individuals were included in the TCR sequencing and HLA analysis. Clonal expansion was absent from the CD4+ T cell repertoires in Susac syndrome.

RNA amounts of roughly 0.45 to 1 ug underwent reverse transcription with random hexamers. TCRdb analysed the immunoSEQ multiplex PCR reads with MiXCR anew, one entry per CDR3 protein. The sample has roughly 250,000 distinct CDR3 sequences, around 96% seen once. Turning to this clonotype: What it recognizes is unknown.

This TCR was recovered from a human donor with Susac syndrome. The chain has TRBV12-3 or TRBV12-4 and TRBJ2-7, with 9 bases aligning to TRBD1. Sequences were obtained from CD4+ T cells from PBMCs. For the CDR3, the DNA is TGTGCCAGCAGTTGGGACAGGGTGGCGGAGCAGTACTTC. Its protein product is CASSWDRVAEQYF.